The source of this TCR beta chain is a study of T cells of healthy individuals. CDR1 and CDR2 (germline): SNHLY, FYNNEI. This CDR3 has 15 amino acids. V was trimmed by 0 bases and J by 5 bases, leaving 13 bases between them. There are a few counts of this clonotype. TCRdb reprocessed the 5' RACE reads via MiXCR and lists one record per CDR3 protein. Of tens of thousands of distinct CDR3 sequences listed, 14% to 15% are singletons. The clonotype originates from a human donor in good health. V is TRBV2 and J is TRBJ1-1, with a weak D call TRBD1 (5 bases). The CDR3 is CASSEAPRVGTEAFF. The CDR3 bases are TGTGCCAGCAGTGAAGCACCCAGGGTAGGGACTGAAGCTTTCTTT. Filled out from reference TRBV2 and TRBJ1-1, the complete variable domain reads EPEVTQTPSHQVTQMGQEVILRCVPISNHLYFYWYRQILGQKVEFLVSFYNNEISEKSEIFDDQFSVERPDGSNFTLKIRSTKLEDSAMYFCASSEAPRVGTEAFFGQGTRLTVV.